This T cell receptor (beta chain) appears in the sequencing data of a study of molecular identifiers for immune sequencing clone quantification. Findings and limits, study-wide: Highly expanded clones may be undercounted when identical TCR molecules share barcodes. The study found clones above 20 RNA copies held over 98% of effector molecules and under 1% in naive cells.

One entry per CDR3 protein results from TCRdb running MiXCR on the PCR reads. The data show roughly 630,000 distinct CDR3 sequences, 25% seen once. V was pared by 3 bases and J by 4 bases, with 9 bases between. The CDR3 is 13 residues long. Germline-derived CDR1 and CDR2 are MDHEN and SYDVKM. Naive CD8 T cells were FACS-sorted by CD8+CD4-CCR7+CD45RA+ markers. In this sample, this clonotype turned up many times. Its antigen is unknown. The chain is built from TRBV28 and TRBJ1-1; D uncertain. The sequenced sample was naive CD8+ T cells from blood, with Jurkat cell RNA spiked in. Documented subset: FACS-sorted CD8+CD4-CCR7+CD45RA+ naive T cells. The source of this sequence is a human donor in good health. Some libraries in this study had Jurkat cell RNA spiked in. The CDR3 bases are TGTGCCAGCAGTTTCCCGGGATTCACTGAAGCTTTCTTT. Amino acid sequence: CASSFPGFTEAFF.